This T cell receptor (beta chain) was retrieved from a study of response to subunit inactivated influenza vaccine. TCRdb reprocessed the RT-PCR reads via MiXCR and lists one record per CDR3 protein. The sample carries a few hundred thousand distinct CDR3 sequences, just over 20% recorded once. Ten or more counts support this clonotype. The antigen remains undetermined. Germline CDR1 and CDR2: SNHLY and FYNNEI. CDR3 length: 13 residues. Trimming shortened V by 6 bases and J by 11 bases, and 17 bases separated the two germline ends. General study findings and limits: Authors suggested few new T cells are recruited by each seasonal influenza vaccination.

The receptor's source is a man aged 45-69 years who received an inactivated influenza vaccine. The chain uses TRBV2 and TRBJ1-5, with D maybe TRBD1 (6 bases). The starting material was PBMCs from blood, obtained around 22 months after vaccination. CDR3: CASSRLRGWAQHF. The CDR3 bases are TGTGCCAGCAGCCGCCTGAGGGGGTGGGCCCAGCATTTT.